A single T cell receptor beta chain is shown here with its context. What it binds is unknown. The repertoire was sequenced with immunoSEQ multiplex PCR; TCRdb's copy has only in-frame clones and lacks some. The data show 9,400 or so clones, roughly 82% seen once. The source of the sample is a study of follicular helper T cells after annual influenza vaccination. Study as a whole: Some donors were sampled over the 2013-2014, 2014-2015 and 2015-2016 vaccinations. Study findings and constraints: Yearly vaccinations repeatedly recalled conserved clonotypes in ICOS+CD38+ cTfh.

Time point specified: 2015-2016 season, pre-vaccination. Non-naive CD4+CXCR5+PD-1+ cTfh were sorted into ICOS+CD38+ and ICOS-CD38- fractions. The V and J ends lost 0 bases and 8 bases respectively, with 14 bases between them. The length of the CDR3 is 16 residues. The germline V gene encodes CDR1 LGHNA and CDR2 YNFKEQ. The source was CXCR5+ CD38- circulating T follicular helper cells from blood, collected on the day of influenza vaccination. Subset specified: circulating Tfh, non-naive CD4+CXCR5+PD-1+ (ICOS+CD38+ or ICOS-CD38-). This TCR came from an adult who received the influenza vaccine. V is TRBV4-2 and J is TRBJ1-6; D unresolved. CDR3 nucleotides: TGTGCCAGCAGCCAAGAGTTAATGATCGGCGATTCACCCCTCCACTTT. It yields the protein CASSQELMIGDSPLHF.